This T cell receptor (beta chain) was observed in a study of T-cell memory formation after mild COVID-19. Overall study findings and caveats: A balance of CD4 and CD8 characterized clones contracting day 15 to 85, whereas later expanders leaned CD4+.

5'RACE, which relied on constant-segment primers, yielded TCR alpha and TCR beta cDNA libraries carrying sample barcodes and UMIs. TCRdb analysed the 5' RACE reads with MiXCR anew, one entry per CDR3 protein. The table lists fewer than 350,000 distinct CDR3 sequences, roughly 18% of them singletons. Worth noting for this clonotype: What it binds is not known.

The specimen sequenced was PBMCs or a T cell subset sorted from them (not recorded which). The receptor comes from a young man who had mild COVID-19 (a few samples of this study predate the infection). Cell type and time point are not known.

CDR3 protein: CASSLGSSFYEQYF. The DNA of the CDR3 is TGTGCCAGCAGTTTAGGGTCTAGCTTCTACGAGCAGTACTTC. The rearrangement joins TRBV28 to TRBJ2-7, with D possibly being TRBD2 (5 bases). Trimming took 2 bases from V and 3 from J, leaving 11 bases between them. Germline CDR1 is MDHEN and CDR2 is SYDVKM. The CDR3 extends over 14 amino acids.